This T cell receptor (beta chain) was identified during a study of OX40 agonist ivuxolimab in advanced cancers. Whole-study findings and limits: At 0.1 to 3.0 mg/kg and by week 6, CD4+ and CD8+ T cells in the blood had expanded clonally. Compared with CD4+, CD8+ T cells on average had more expanded clones.

Here immunoSEQ multiplex PCR was the method, and the copy in TCRdb shows in-frame clones only, minus some. The table has approximately 65,000 clones, 89% seen once; the top ten hold around 4.1%. As to this clone: Its antigen is not identified. Within the sample, other DNA sequences also encode this same CDR3.

CDR1 is SGHTA, CDR2 FQGTGA, per germline. Trimming cost V 2 bases and J 8 bases, with 9 bases left between them. The CDR3 length is 13 residues. It was autoimmune disease history or systemic immunosuppression that excluded patients. This rearrangement joins TRBV7-3 to TRBJ2-2; D perhaps matches TRBD2 (6 bases). This specimen consisted of CD4+ or CD8+ T cells sorted from blood, obtained in a trial of the OX40 agonist ivuxolimab. This clonotype was obtained from an adult with an advanced solid tumor such as melanoma, head and neck, liver or kidney cancer. CDR3 amino acids: CASSLGAGGELFF. The CDR3 nucleotides read TGTGCCAGCAGCTTAGGGGCGGGGGGGGAGCTGTTTTTT.